The clone carrying this TCR beta chain was seen only a few times. Clones were sequenced by immunoSEQ multiplex PCR, and TCRdb holds only the in-frame ones, with some missing. The table includes under 250,000 clones, about 90% detected once. This sample was taken from a study of blood T cell repertoires in COVID-19. Participants were aged about 18 to 100 years from approximately 23 US areas. Within 2 weeks before study entry, exposed participants met a COVID-19 case. The CDR3 sequence is 15 residues long. The V end lost 0 bases, the J end lost 0 bases, and 6 bases lay between the germline ends. Germline values: CDR1 MNHEY, CDR2 SVGAGI.

J is TRBJ1-3 and V is TRBV6-5; D is uncertain. The origin of this receptor is a woman under 40 who had been exposed to COVID-19. Sequencing was carried out using PBMCs or T cells enriched from blood (not recorded which). This chain's CDR3 is CASSYSPGSGNTIYF. The CDR3 DNA reads TGTGCCAGCAGTTACTCGCCAGGCTCTGGAAACACCATATATTTT.